This T cell receptor beta chain was captured by sequencing in a study of beta chain features in type 1 diabetes. This clone showed up just a few times. Its matching antigen is unknown. Of the isolated RNA, all was reverse transcribed, and so the sequenced material was expressed TCRB transcripts. Assay used: immunoSEQ multiplex PCR; TCRdb lists only in-frame clones, some missing. The table shows over 500,000 clones, with roughly 16% occurring only once. Study findings and constraints: TCRB CDR3s were moderately but significantly shorter in Type 1 diabetes patients in all four CD4+ subsets. Reduced insertions and increased deletions marked VDJ junctions in type 1 diabetes patients.

V was trimmed by 5 bases and J by 5 bases, leaving 19 bases between them. CDR3 length equals 16 residues. CDR1 is SEHNR, CDR2 FQNEAQ, per germline (reference sequence). The sample consisted of naive CD4+ T cells from blood. The clonotype originates from a man between 18 and 35 years old in good health. This chain links TRBV7-9 with TRBJ2-1, with D possibly TRBD2 on 6 matching bases. This CDR3 reads CASSQTLAFGNNEQFF. The CDR3 nucleotides are TGTGCCAGCAGCCAAACTCTAGCGTTTGGGAACAATGAGCAGTTCTTC.